This T cell receptor (beta chain) was observed in a study of vaccination and CD4 T cells after COVID-19. Across the study: By nasal swab PCR, the convalescent patients were SARS-CoV-2 positive, with several mild cases and one severe. Recovered patients in the cohort numbered six men and four women, two of them Hispanic. Sampling after COVID took place at a median of around 91 days (range 35 to 161) following diagnosis.

This clonotype was observed once. Its antigen is not identified. Between the trimmed V and J ends, which lost 5 bases and 1 base, there was a span of 17 bases. The CDR3 sequence is 16 residues long. Germline values: CDR1 SGHVS, CDR2 FQNEAQ. The treatment denotes: roughly 11-day PBMC culture with coronavirus spike peptide pools or control peptides (ViraFEST assay). The Oncomine TCR Beta short-read assay was what sequenced the DNA obtained from cultured CD4+ T cells. The template was genomic DNA from cultured CD4+ T cells. Each CDR3 protein is one row after TCRdb ran MiXCR on the PCR reads. The data hold around 18,000 distinct CDR3 sequences, with 56% observed a single time.

The TCR sequence derives from a human donor who had recovered from COVID-19. V is TRBV7-8 and J is TRBJ2-5; D may be TRBD1 or TRBD2 (5 bases each). The sample was CD4+ T cells from blood, cultured in vitro. CDR3 sequence: CASSRHQGPLQETQYF. CDR3 in DNA: TGTGCCAGCAGCAGACACCAGGGACCCCTCCAAGAGACCCAGTACTTC.